These 15 T cell receptor beta chains were all obtained from the same sample, sequenced in a study of CD8+ T cells in alopecia areata. RNA extraction and reverse transcription yielded cDNA as sequencing template. This table comes from immunoSEQ multiplex PCR, and its TCRdb copy is limited to in-frame clones, with some not included. The sample contains 110,000 or so clones, 59% of which appear only once. Sequenced material: CD8+ T cells sorted from blood. These receptors originate from a human donor in good health.

In this sample, this clone turned up once. The V and J genes are TRBV9 and TRBJ2-7; TRBD1 matches 10 bases. Germline-derived CDR1 and CDR2 are SGDLS and YYNGEE. V shed 0 bases, J shed 6 bases, and the junction held 9 bases outside the gene matches. The CDR3 has 16 residues. The CDR3 DNA follows: TGTGCCAGCAGCGTAGGGATGGGACAGGGGACCCTCGAGCAGTACTTC. This sequence encodes CASSVGMGQGTLEQYF.

The chain uses TRBV4-3 and TRBJ2-7, with D hard to call. The CDR3 spans 15 residues. The V end was cut by 0 bases, the J end by 2 bases, with 11 bases between. Germline assignment: CDR1 LGHNA and CDR2 YSLEER. The CDR3 bases are TGCGCCAGCAGCCAAGATTGGACGGAGCCCTACGAGCAGTACTTC. Translating gives CASSQDWTEPYEQYF.

This chain uses TRBV10-3 with TRBJ1-2; 8 nucleotides line up with TRBD1. CDR1 ENHRY and CDR2 SYGVKD come from the germline V gene. This CDR3 is 16 amino acids long. The trim removed 4 bases at V and 2 bases at J, leaving 9 bases unmatched. The CDR3 protein is CAISAGQVSLNYGYTF. The CDR3 DNA reads as TGTGCCATCAGTGCGGGACAGGTCTCCTTAAACTATGGCTACACCTTC.

CDR3 nucleotides: TGCGCCAGCAGCCAGGACAGACCTTATAGCAATCAGCCCCAGCATTTT. This sequence encodes CASSQDRPYSNQPQHF. J is TRBJ1-5 and V is TRBV4-1; D may be TRBD1 (6 bases). The V gene's germline CDR1 is MGHRA and CDR2 YSYEKL. The CDR3 has 16 residues. Trimming pared 3 bases from V and 0 bases from J, leaving 12 bases between.

In this sample, this clone turned up a few times. The chain is built from TRBV29-1 and TRBJ1-1; tentatively, D is TRBD1 (5 bases). V lost 3 bases, J lost 4 bases, and 9 bases lay in between. Germline CDR1 reads SQVTM; CDR2 reads ANQGSEA. The CDR3 extends over 12 amino acids. The CDR3 nucleotides read TGCAGCGTTGATCCAGGGTTCACTGAAGCTTTCTTT. Residues: CSVDPGFTEAFF.

The chain is built from TRBV7-8 and TRBJ2-7, with a tentative D call TRBD2 (7 bases). V was cut by 5 bases and J by 3 bases, with 26 bases left in between. CDR1 is SGHVS and CDR2 is FQNEAQ in the germline V gene. This CDR3 has 18 amino acids. CDR3 nucleotide sequence: TGTGCCAGCAGCCAGGGGAGGGTTTGGATCGAACCACTCTACGAGCAGTACTTC. This encodes CASSQGRVWIEPLYEQYF.

This clone has more than one count but fewer than ten. The CDR3 sequence is CASSLGGGNYEQYF. The CDR3 DNA is TGCGCCAGCAGCTTGGGTGGAGGGAACTACGAGCAGTACTTC. The gene calls are TRBV5-1 and TRBJ2-7, with TRBD2 as a possible D gene (6 bases). Germline CDR1 SGHRS, CDR2 YFSETQ. V was cut by 0 bases and J by 3 bases, with 10 bases left in between. The CDR3 has 14 residues.

This chain links TRBV2 with TRBJ2-1; 11 bases map to TRBD2. Germline values: CDR1 SNHLY, CDR2 FYNNEI. This CDR3 is built from 19 residues. The J segment lost 0 bases and the V segment lost 3 bases, leaving 10 bases of the junction unmatched. The CDR3 nucleotides are TGTGCCAGCAGTGACACTAGCGGGGGTACCCACCTCTCCTACAATGAGCAGTTCTTC. Its translation: CASSDTSGGTHLSYNEQFF.

The rearrangement uses TRBV5-1 and TRBJ1-1; D is undetermined. The length of the CDR3 is 13 residues. The germline gives CDR1 SGHRS, CDR2 YFSETQ. With 2 bases removed from V and 4 bases from J, the gap between germline ends came to 9 bases. CDR3 sequence reads: CASSLFEGTEAFF. The DNA of the CDR3 is TGCGCCAGCAGCTTATTTGAGGGCACTGAAGCTTTCTTT.

V usage is TRBV29-1 and J usage is TRBJ2-7; the D gene is possibly TRBD2 (5 bases). The CDR3 length is 14 residues. CDR1 is SQVTM, CDR2 ANQGSEA, per germline. V was pared by 1 base and J by 3 bases, with 13 bases between. The CDR3 DNA reads as TGCAGCGTTGAAGGCCTACGGGATGACTACGAGCAGTACTTC. Translating gives CSVEGLRDDYEQYF.

This sequence joins TRBV29-1 and TRBJ2-1; D is unclear. CDR3 size: 11 residues. Germline CDR1 SQVTM, CDR2 ANQGSEA. The V end was cut by 4 bases, the J end by 5 bases, with 6 bases between. The CDR3 sequence: CSVALNNEQFF. The CDR3 bases are TGCAGCGTTGCTCTTAACAATGAGCAGTTCTTC.

This chain connects TRBV29-1 to TRBJ1-2, with D possibly TRBD1 on 6 matching bases. This CDR3 has 12 amino acids. Germline V gene data show CDR1 as SQVTM and CDR2 as ANQGSEA. Trimming stripped 3 bases from V and 7 bases from J, with 12 bases between. CDR3 protein: CSVDRGAGGYTF. CDR3 DNA sequence: TGCAGCGTTGACCGGGGGGCGGGTGGCTACACCTTC.

On this clone: An end of the junction differs from the germline gene, which may be a read error. V gene TRBV7-7 combines with J gene TRBJ1-4; D ambiguous. The CDR3 sequence is 13 residues long. In germline, CDR1 is SSHAT, CDR2 FNYEAQ (reference sequence). In nucleotides, the CDR3 is TGTGCTAGCAGCCCAGCCCCGTTTGGAAAACTGTTTTTT. Amino acids: CASSPAPFGKLFF.

V is TRBV11-3 and J is TRBJ1-1; a weak D match, TRBD1 (5 bases). Germline values: CDR1 SGHNT, CDR2 YENEEA. The V end was cut by 3 bases, the J end by 2 bases, with 7 bases between. The CDR3 sequence is 13 residues long. As DNA, the CDR3 is TGTGCCAGCAGCTTTGGGGGTAACACTGAAGCTTTCTTT. This gives the protein CASSFGGNTEAFF.

V and J are TRBV5-6 and TRBJ2-4; a weak D match, TRBD2 (7 bases). From germline, CDR1 is SGHDT and CDR2 YYEEEE. This CDR3 is built from 13 residues. Trimming stripped 2 bases from V and 9 bases from J, with 12 bases between. In DNA, the CDR3 is TGTGCCAGCAGCTTCGGGGGGCCTGGCATTCAGTACTTC. It yields the protein CASSFGGPGIQYF.